This T cell receptor beta chain was identified in a study of blood T cell repertoires in COVID-19. Background on the study: Nucleic acid was either cDNA or gDNA, and it came from T cells, B-cell-depleted T cells, or PBMCs.

The authors' processing: Nucleated cell counts were estimated from reference gene primer amplification. Libraries were prepared by immunoSEQ multiplex PCR; TCRdb keeps only in-frame clonotypes and omits some of them. V and J calls and clone size come straight from that table; D and trimming were deduced from the DNA. Of about 39,000 clones in the sample, approximately 89% are singletons; the top ten hold 4% to 5%. The germline gives CDR1 SQVTM, CDR2 ANQGSEA. Germline trimming cut 4 bases from V and 1 base from J; bases unmatched to any gene: 2. The CDR3 is 13 residues long. The V gene is TRBV29-1, the J gene TRBJ1-1, with TRBD1 matching 8 bases. The receptor comes from a man aged 60 to 75 with acute or convalescent COVID-19. The specimen was peripheral blood. The CDR3 loop is CSVGTGQNTEAFF. CDR3 coding DNA: TGCAGCGTTGGGACAGGGCAGAACACTGAAGCTTTCTTT.